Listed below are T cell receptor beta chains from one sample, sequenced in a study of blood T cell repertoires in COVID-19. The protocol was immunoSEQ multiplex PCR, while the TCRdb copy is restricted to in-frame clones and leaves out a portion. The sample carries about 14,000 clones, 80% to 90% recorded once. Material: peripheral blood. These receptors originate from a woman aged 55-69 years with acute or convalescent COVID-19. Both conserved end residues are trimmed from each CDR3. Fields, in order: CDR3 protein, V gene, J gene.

AWNWGTDSPLH	TRBV30	TRBJ1-6
ASSDRDRGSYT	TRBV3-1/TRBV3-2	TRBJ1-2
ASSLVRTITDTQY	TRBV7-2	TRBJ2-3
ASSLVPGGPTHTQY	TRBV11-2	TRBJ2-3
AISILGAQETQY	TRBV10-3	TRBJ2-5
ASSFLAGGPVEQF	TRBV28	TRBJ2-1
ASSKCGGSSYNEQF	TRBV21-1	TRBJ2-1
ASSGYLAGGYTEAF	TRBV6-1	TRBJ1-1
ASSSLPSYNEQF	TRBV27	TRBJ2-1
ASSQPSAMTGGGNEQF	TRBV4-1	TRBJ2-1
ASRYNRGAGETQY	TRBV27	TRBJ2-5
ASSLGQGGDTQY	TRBV7-3	TRBJ2-3
ASSLGAGVQF	TRBV7-2	TRBJ2-1
ASSHRGGSYNEQF	TRBV5-6	TRBJ2-1
ASSYLGIGGGYT	TRBV7-9	TRBJ1-2
ASSQDPVVYGYT	TRBV3-1/TRBV3-2	TRBJ1-2
ASSLDFEPGQGSYEQY	TRBV11-3	TRBJ2-7
ASSITPGRKDTEAF	TRBV19	TRBJ1-1
ASSSRTGGYEQY	TRBV7-2	TRBJ2-7
ASSIIRDNNYGYT	TRBV19	TRBJ1-2
ASSRPFDKPTGELF	TRBV6-2/TRBV6-3	TRBJ2-2
ATSTLTGQNSYNEQF	TRBV15	TRBJ2-1
ASSPTTGITEAF	TRBV7-2	TRBJ1-1
ASSTGGRARYNEQF	TRBV19	TRBJ2-1
ASNRGGDTEAF	TRBV10-2	TRBJ1-1
ASSFSSTGELF	TRBV12-3/TRBV12-4	TRBJ2-2
ASSFTGTANEKLF	TRBV28	TRBJ1-4
ATLGGIQY	TRBV10-2	TRBJ2-4